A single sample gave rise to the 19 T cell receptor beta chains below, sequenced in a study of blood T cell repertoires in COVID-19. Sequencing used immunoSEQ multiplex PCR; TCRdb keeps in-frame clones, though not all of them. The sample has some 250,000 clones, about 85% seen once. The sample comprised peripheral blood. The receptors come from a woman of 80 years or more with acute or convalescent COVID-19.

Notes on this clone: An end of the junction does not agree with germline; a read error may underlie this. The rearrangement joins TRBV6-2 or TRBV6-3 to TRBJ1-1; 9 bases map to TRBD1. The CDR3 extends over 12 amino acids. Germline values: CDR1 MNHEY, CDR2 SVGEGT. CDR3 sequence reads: CASSYGTGTGHF. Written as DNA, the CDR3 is TGTGCCAGCAGTTACGGGACAGGGACAGGTCATTTT.

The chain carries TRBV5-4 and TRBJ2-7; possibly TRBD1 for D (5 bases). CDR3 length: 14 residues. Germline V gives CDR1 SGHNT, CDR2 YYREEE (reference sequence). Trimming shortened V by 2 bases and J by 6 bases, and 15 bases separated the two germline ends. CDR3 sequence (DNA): TGTGCCAGCAGCTTAGGTAGGGGTAAATTCGAGCAGTACTTC. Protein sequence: CASSLGRGKFEQYF.

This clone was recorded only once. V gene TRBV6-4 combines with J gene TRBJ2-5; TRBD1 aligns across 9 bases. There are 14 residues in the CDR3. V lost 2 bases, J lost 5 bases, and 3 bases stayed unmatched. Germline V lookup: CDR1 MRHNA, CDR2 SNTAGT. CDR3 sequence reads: CASSDTGTGETQYF. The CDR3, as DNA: TGTGCCAGCAGTGACACCGGGACAGGGGAGACCCAGTACTTC.

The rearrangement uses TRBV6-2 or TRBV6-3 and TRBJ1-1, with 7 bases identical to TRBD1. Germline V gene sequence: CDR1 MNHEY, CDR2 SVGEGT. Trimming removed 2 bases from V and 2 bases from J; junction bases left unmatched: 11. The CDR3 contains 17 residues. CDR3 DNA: TGTGCCAGCAGTTACCCGGGCATATGGACAGGCAACACTGAAGCTTTCTTT. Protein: CASSYPGIWTGNTEAFF.

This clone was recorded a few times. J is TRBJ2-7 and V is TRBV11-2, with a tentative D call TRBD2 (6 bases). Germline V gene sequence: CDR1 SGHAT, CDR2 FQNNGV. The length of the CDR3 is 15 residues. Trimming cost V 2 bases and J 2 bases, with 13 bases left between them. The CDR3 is CASSLQPGVPYEQYF. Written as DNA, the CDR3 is TGTGCCAGCAGCTTACAGCCGGGAGTACCCTACGAGCAGTACTTC.

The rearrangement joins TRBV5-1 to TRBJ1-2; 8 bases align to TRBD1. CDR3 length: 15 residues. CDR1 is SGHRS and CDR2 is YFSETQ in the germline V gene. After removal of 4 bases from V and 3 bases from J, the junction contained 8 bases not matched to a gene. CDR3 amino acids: CASSPRQGSDYGYTF. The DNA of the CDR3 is TGCGCCAGCAGCCCAAGACAGGGGTCCGACTATGGCTACACCTTC.

This chain's CDR3 is CASSDLSQYF. In DNA, the CDR3 is TGTGCCAGCAGTGACCTATCCCAGTACTTC. The chain links TRBV6-1 to TRBJ2-5, with unresolved D. Trimming pared 3 bases from V and 9 bases from J, leaving 5 bases between. This CDR3 is 10 amino acids long. CDR1 is MNHNS and CDR2 is SASEGT in the germline V gene.

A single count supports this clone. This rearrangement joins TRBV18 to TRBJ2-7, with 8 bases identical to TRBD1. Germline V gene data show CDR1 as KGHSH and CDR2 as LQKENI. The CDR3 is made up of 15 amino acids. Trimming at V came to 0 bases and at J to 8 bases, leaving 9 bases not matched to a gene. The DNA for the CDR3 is TGTGCCAGCTCACCACCGACAGGACAGGGCAAGAAGCAGTACTTC. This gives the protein CASSPPTGQGKKQYF.

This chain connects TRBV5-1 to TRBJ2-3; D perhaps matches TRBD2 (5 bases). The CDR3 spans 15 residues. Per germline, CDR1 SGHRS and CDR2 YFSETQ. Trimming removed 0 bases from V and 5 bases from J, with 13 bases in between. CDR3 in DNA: TGCGCCAGCAGCTTGGCGTGGCGGGCTAGAGATACGCAGTATTTT. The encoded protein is CASSLAWRARDTQYF.

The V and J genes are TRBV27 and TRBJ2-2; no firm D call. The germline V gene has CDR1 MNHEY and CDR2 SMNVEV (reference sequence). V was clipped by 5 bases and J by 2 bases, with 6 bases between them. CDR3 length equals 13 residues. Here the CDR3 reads CASSITNTGELFF. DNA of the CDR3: TGTGCCAGCAGTATTACAAACACCGGGGAGCTGTTTTTT.

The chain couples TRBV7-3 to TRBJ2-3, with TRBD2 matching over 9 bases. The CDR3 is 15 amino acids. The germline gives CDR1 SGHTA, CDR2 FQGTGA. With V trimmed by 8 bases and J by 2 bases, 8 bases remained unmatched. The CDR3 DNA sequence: TGTGCCAGCGCTTTAGCGGGAGTCTACACAGATACGCAGTATTTT. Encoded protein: CASALAGVYTDTQYF.

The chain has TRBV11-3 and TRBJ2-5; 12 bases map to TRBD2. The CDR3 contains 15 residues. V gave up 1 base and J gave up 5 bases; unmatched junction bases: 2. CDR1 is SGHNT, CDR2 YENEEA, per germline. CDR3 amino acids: CASSLGLAGEETQYF. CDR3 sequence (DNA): TGTGCCAGCAGCTTAGGACTAGCGGGAGAGGAGACCCAGTACTTC.

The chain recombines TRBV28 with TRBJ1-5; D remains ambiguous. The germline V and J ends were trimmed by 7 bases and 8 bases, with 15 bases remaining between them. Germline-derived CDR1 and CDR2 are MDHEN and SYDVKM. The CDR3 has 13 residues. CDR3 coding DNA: TGTGCCAGCAACCCAACCCCCCCAGAGCCCCAGCATTTT. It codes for CASNPTPPEPQHF.

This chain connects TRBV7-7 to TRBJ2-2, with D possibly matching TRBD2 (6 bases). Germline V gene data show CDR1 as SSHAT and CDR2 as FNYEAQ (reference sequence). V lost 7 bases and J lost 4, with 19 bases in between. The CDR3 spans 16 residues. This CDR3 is CASTSLGRGTTGELFF. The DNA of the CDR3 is TGTGCCAGCACCAGCTTAGGTCGGGGGACCACCGGGGAGCTGTTTTTT.

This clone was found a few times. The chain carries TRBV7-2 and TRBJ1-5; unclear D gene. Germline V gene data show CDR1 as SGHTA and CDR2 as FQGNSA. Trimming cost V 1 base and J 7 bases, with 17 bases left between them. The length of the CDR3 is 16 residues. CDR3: CASSLVLGTAGQPQHF. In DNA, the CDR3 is TGTGCCAGCAGCTTAGTTCTGGGAACGGCGGGACAGCCCCAGCATTTT.

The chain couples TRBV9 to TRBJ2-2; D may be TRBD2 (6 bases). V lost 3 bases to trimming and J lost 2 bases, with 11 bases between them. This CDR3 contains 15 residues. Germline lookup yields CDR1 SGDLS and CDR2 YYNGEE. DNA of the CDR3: TGTGCCAGCAGCGGGGGACTTCCAAACACCGGGGAGCTGTTTTTT. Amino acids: CASSGGLPNTGELFF.

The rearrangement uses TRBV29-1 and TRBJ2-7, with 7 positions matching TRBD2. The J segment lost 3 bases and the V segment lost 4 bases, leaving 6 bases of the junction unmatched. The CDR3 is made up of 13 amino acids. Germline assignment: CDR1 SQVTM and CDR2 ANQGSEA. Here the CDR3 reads CSVGSGGDYEQYF. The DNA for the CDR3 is TGCAGCGTTGGATCGGGGGGTGACTACGAGCAGTACTTC.

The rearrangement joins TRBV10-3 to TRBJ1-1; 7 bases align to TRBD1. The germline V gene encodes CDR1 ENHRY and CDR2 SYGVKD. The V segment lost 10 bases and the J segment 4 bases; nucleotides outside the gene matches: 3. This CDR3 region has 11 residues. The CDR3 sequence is CATRQGTEAFF. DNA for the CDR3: TGTGCCACCCGACAGGGCACTGAAGCTTTCTTT.

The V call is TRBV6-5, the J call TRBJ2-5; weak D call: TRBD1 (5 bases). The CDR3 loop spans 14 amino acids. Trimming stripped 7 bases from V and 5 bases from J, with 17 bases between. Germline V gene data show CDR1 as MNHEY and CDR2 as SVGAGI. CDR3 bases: TGTGCCAGCACCCTAGGCAGGGCAGGTGAGACCCAGTACTTC. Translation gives CASTLGRAGETQYF.